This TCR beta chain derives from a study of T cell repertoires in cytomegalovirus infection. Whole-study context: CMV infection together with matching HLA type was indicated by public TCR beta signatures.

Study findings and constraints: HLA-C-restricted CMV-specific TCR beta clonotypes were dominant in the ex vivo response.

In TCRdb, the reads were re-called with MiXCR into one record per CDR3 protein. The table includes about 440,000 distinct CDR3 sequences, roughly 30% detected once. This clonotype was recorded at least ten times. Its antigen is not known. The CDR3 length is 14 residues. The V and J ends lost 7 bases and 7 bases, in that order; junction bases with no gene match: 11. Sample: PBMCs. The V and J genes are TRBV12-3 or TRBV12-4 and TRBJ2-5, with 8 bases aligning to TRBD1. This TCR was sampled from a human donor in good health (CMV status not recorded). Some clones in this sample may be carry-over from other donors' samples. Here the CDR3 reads CASMPGQAIGTQYF. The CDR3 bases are TGTGCCAGCATGCCGGGACAGGCTATCGGGACCCAGTACTTC.